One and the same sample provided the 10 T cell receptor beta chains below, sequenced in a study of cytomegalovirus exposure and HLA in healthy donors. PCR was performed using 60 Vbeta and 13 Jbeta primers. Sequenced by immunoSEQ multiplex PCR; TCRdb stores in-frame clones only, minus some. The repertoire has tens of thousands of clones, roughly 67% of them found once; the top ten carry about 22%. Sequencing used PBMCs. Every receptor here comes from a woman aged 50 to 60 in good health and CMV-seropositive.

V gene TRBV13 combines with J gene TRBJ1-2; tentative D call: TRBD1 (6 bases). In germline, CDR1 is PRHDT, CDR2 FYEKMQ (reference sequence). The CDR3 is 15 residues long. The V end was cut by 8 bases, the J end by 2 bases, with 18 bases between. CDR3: CASRAGGSGNYGYTF. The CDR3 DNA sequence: TGTGCCAGCCGGGCGGGGGGCTCAGGGAACTATGGCTACACCTTC.

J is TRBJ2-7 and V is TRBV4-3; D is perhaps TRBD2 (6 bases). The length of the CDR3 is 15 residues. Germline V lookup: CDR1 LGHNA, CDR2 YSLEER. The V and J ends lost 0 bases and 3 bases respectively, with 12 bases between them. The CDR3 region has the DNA TGCGCCAGCAGCCAAGATCTTGGAGGGAGCTACGAGCAGTACTTC. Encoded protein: CASSQDLGGSYEQYF.

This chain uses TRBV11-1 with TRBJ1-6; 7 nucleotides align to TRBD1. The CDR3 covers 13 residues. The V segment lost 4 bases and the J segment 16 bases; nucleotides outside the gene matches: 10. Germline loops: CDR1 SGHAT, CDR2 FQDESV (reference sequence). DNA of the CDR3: TGTGCCAGCAGCTCAGACAACAGGGGCGGGCTCCACTTT. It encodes CASSSDNRGGLHF. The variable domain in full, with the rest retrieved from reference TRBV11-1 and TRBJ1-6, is EAEVAQSPRYKITEKSQAVAFWCDPISGHATLYWYRQILGQGPELLVQFQDESVVDDSQLPKDRFSAERLKGVDSTLKIQPAELGDSAMYLCASSSDNRGGLHFGNGTRLTVT.

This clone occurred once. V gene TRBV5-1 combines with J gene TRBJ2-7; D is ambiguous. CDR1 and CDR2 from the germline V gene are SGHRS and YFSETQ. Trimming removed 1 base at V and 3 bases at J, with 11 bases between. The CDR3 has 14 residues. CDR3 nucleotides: TGCGCCAGCAGCTTGAACAGCCTCATCTACGAGCAGTACTTC. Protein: CASSLNSLIYEQYF.

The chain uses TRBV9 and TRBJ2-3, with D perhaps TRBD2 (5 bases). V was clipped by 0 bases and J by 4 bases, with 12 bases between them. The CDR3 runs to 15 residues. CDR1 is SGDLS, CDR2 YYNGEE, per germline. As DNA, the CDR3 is TGTGCCAGCAGCGTAGAAGGGAGACGAGCAGATACGCAGTATTTT. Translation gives CASSVEGRRADTQYF.

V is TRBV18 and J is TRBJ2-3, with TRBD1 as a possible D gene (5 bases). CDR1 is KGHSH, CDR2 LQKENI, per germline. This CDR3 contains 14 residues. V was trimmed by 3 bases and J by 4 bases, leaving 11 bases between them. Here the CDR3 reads CASSPGPWADTQYF. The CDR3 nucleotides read TGTGCCAGCTCACCGGGGCCTTGGGCAGATACGCAGTATTTT. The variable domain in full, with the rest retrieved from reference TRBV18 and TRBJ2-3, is NAGVMQNPRHLVRRRGQEARLRCSPMKGHSHVYWYRQLPEEGLKFMVYLQKENIIDESGMPKERFSAEFPKEGPSILRIQQVVRGDSAAYFCASSPGPWADTQYFGPGTRLTVL.

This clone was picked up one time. This chain's CDR3 is CASTSDTQYF. The CDR3 DNA is TGTGCCAGCACGAGCGATACGCAGTATTTT. The genes are TRBV2 and TRBJ2-3; D ambiguous. Trimming stripped 7 bases from V and 6 bases from J, with 5 bases between. The CDR3 has 10 amino acids. Per germline, CDR1 SNHLY and CDR2 FYNNEI.

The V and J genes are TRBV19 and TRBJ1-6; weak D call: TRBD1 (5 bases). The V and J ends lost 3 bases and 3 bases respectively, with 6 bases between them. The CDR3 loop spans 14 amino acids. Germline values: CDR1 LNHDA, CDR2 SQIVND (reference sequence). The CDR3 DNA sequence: TGTGCCAGTAGTATGGGGGGCTATAATTCACCCCTCCACTTT. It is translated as CASSMGGYNSPLHF.

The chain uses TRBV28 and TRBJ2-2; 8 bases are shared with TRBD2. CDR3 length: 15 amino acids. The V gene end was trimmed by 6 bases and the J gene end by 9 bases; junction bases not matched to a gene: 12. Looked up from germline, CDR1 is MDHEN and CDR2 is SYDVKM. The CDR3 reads CASSLGTSSMRELFF. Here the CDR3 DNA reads TGTGCCAGCAGCCTCGGGACTAGTTCGATGCGGGAGCTGTTTTTT.

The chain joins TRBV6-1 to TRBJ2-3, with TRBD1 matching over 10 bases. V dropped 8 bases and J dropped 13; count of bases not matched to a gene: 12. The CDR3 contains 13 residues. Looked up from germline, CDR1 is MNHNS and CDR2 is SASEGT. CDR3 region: CASDTTGGYPKYF. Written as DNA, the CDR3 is TGTGCCAGCGATACGACAGGGGGCTACCCTAAGTATTTT.